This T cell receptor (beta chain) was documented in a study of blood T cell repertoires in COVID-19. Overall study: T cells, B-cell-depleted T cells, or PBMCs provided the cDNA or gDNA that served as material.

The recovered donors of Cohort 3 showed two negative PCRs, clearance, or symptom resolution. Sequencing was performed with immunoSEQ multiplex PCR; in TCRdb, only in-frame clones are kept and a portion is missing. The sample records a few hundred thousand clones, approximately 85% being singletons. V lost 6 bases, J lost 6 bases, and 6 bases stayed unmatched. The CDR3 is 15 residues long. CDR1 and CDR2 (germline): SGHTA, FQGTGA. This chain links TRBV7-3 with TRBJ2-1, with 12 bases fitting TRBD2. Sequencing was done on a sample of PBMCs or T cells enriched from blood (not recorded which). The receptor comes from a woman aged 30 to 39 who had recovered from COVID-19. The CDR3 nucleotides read TGTGCCAGCAGTTTTACGGGACTAGCGGGCAATGAGCAGTTCTTC. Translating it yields CASSFTGLAGNEQFF.